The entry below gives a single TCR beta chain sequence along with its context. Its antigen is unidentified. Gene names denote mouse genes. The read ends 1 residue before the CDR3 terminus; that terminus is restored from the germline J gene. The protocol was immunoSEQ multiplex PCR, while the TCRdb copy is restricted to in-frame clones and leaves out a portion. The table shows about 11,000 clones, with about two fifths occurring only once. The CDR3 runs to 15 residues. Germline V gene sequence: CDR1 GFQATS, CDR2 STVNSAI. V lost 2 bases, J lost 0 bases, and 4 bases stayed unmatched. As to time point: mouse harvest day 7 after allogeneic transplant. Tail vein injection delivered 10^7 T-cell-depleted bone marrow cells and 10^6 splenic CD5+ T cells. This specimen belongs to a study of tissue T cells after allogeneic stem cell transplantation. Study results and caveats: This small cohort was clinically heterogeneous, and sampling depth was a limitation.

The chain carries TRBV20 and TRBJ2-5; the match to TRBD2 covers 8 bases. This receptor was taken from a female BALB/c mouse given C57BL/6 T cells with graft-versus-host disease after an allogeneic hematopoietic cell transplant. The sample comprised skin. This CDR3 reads CGARRGGPNQDTQYF. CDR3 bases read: TGTGGTGCTAGGCGGGGGGGGCCTAACCAAGACACCCAGTAC.